This TCR beta chain was identified during a study of cytomegalovirus exposure and HLA in healthy donors. The PCR used 60 Vbeta and 13 Jbeta primers. Clones were sequenced by immunoSEQ multiplex PCR, and TCRdb holds only the in-frame ones, with some missing. Of about 82,000 clones in the sample, over 75% were seen once. Findings of the study overall: TCR beta V segments were, for the most part, productive about 87% or about 30% of the time in an earlier analysis. Analyzed later, association rates of TCRs varied across HLA loci, with DRB1 most and HLA-C fewest.

On this clone: Its antigen is still unknown.

The sequencing sample was made of PBMCs. The receptor was isolated from a middle-aged man in good health and CMV-seronegative.

CDR3 region: CASSPPGTGSYNEQFF. DNA for the CDR3: TGTGCCAGCTCACCACCGGGTACAGGCTCCTACAATGAGCAGTTCTTC. This chain uses TRBV18 with TRBJ2-1; TRBD1 might be the D (5 bases). This CDR3 region has 16 residues. V lost 0 bases and J lost 0, with 9 bases in between. Germline CDR1 and CDR2: KGHSH and LQKENI.